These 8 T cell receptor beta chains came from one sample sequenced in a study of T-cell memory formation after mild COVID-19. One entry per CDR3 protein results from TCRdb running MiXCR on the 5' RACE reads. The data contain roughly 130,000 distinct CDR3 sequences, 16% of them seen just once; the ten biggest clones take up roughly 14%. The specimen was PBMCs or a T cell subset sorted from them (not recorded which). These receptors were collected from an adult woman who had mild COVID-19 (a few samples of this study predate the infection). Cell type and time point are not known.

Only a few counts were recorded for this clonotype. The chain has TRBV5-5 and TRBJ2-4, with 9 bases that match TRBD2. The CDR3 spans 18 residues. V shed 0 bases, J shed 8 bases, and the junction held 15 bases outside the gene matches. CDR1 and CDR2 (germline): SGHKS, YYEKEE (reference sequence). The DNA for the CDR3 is TGTGCCAGCAGCTTGGTCGCGGGAGGGAGACCAATTGCGGACATTCAGTACTTC. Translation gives CASSLVAGGRPIADIQYF.

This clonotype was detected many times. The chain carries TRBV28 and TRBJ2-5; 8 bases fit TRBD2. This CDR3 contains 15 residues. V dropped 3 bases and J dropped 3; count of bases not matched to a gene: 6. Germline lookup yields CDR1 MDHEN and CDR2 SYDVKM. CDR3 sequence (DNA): TGTGCCAGCAGTTTTATCGGCGGGAGGAAAGAGACCCAGTACTTC. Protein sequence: CASSFIGGRKETQYF.

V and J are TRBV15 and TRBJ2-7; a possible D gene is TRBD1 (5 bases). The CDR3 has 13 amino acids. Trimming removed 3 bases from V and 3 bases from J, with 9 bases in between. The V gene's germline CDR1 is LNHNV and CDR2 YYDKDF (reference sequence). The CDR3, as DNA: TGTGCCACCAGCAGGACAGTGAACTACGAGCAGTACTTC. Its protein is CATSRTVNYEQYF.

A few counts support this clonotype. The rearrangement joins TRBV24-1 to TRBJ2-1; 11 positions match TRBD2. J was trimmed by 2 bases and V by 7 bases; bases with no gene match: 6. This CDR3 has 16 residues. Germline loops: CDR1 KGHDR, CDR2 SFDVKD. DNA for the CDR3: TGTGCCACCAGCGCCCCGGGACTAGCGGCCTACAATGAGCAGTTCTTC. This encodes CATSAPGLAAYNEQFF.

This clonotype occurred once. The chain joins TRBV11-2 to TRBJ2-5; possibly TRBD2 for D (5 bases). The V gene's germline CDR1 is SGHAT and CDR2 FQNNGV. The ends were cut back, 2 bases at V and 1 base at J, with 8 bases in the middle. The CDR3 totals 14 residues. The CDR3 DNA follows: TGTGCCAGCAGCTTAAGGAGCGGCCAAGAGACCCAGTACTTC. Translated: CASSLRSGQETQYF.

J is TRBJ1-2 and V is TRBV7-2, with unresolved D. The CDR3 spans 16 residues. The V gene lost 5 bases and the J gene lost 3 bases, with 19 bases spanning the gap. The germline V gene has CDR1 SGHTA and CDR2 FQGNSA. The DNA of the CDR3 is TGTGCCAGCAGCCCGGACTTCCTGGGATCCGACTATGGCTACACCTTC. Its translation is CASSPDFLGSDYGYTF. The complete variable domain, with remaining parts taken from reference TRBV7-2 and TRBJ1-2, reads GAGVSQSPSNKVTEKGKDVELRCDPISGHTALYWYRQSLGQGLEFLIYFQGNSAPDKSGLPSDRFSAERTGGSVSTLTIQRTQQEDSAVYLCASSPDFLGSDYGYTFGSGTRLTVV.

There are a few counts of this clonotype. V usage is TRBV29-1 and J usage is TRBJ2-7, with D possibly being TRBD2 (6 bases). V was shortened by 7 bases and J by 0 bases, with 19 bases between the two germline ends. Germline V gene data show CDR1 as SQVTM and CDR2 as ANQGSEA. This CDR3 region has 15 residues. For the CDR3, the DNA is TGCAGCGGGATCCGGGCGGGACTGGGCTCCTACGAGCAGTACTTC. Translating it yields CSGIRAGLGSYEQYF.

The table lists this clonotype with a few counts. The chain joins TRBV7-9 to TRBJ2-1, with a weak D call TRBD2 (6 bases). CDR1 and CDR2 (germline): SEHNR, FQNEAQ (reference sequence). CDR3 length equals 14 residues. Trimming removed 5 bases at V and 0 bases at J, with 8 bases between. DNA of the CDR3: TGTGCCAGCAGCCGGGAGAGCTCCTACAATGAGCAGTTCTTC. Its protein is CASSRESSYNEQFF.